A selection of T cell receptor beta chains follows, all from one sample in a study of T cells in Graves' hyperthyroidism and ophthalmopathy. MiXCR, applied by TCRdb to the multiplex PCR reads, yields one record per CDR3 protein. Among 250,000 to 300,000 distinct CDR3 sequences listed, roughly 15% were seen once. Sequencing was performed on blood. The source is a woman between 40 and 50 years old with Graves' hyperthyroidism. The CDR3 runs from the conserved cysteine through the conserved F or W. D genes are given only for firm matches. Clone size is not always given. Where it is, it says once, few, many or a class for expanded clones.

d_gene,j_gene,abundance,v_gene,CDR3aa,CDR3nt
NA,TRBJ1-2,many,TRBV28,CASSTSGRFYGYTF,TGTGCCAGCAGTACCTCCGGGAGATTCTATGGCTACACCTTC
NA,TRBJ2-5,NA,TRBV3-1,CASGLRQAQETQYF,TGTGCCAGCGGCCTAAGACAAGCGCAAGAGACCCAGTACTTC
TRBD2,TRBJ2-7,many,TRBV4-1,CASSQPASGRFEQYF,TGCGCCAGCAGCCAGCCAGCTAGCGGGAGATTTGAGCAGTACTTC
NA,TRBJ2-2,many,TRBV2,CASDSRSRTGELFF,TGTGCCAGCGACTCTAGGTCTCGGACCGGGGAGCTGTTTTTT
NA,TRBJ2-7,NA,TRBV24-1,CATPKLELTGYYEQYF,TGTGCCACCCCAAAATTGGAGCTTACGGGGTATTACGAGCAGTACTTC
NA,TRBJ2-5,NA,TRBV12-3/TRBV12-4,CASSFRGLQETQYF,TGTGCCAGCAGTTTTCGGGGGCTCCAAGAGACCCAGTACTTC
NA,TRBJ2-7,NA,TRBV7-8,CASSLETGVSYEQYF,TGTGCCAGCAGCTTAGAAACGGGAGTCTCCTACGAGCAGTACTTC
NA,TRBJ2-2,NA,TRBV29-1,CSVGSNANTGELFF,TGCAGCGTTGGTTCCAACGCGAACACCGGGGAGCTGTTTTTT
NA,TRBJ1-6,many,TRBV29-1,CSVASSYNSPLHF,TGCAGCGTGGCGAGCTCCTATAATTCACCCCTCCACTTT
NA,TRBJ2-5,many,TRBV30,CAWNPGVEETQYF,TGTGCCTGGAATCCCGGGGTCGAAGAGACCCAGTACTTC
NA,TRBJ1-4,NA,TRBV12-3/TRBV12-4,CASSALDGNEKLFF,TGTGCCAGCAGTGCATTAGACGGTAATGAAAAACTGTTTTTT
TRBD2,TRBJ2-5,many,TRBV3-1,CASSQVDRIRLAGGETQYF,TGTGCCAGCAGCCAAGTGGATCGAATAAGACTAGCGGGAGGGGAGACCCAGTACTTC
NA,TRBJ1-1,many,TRBV27,CASSVGTVMNTEAFF,TGTGCCAGCAGTGTCGGGACGGTGATGAACACTGAAGCTTTCTTT
NA,TRBJ1-1,many,TRBV2,CASSGGWGRGDTEAFF,TGTGCCAGCAGTGGAGGTTGGGGGAGGGGGGACACTGAAGCTTTCTTT
NA,TRBJ2-1,few,TRBV19,CASSAQGRTFNEQFF,TGTGCCAGTAGTGCCCAGGGGAGGACCTTCAATGAGCAGTTCTTC
NA,TRBJ1-1,many,TRBV28,CASSSVEAFF,TGTGCCAGCAGTTCAGTTGAAGCTTTCTTT
NA,TRBJ2-7,many,TRBV28,CASSLKVAREQYF,TGTGCCAGCAGTTTGAAGGTAGCGAGAGAGCAGTACTTC
NA,TRBJ1-4,few,TRBV5-1,CASSLATENEKLFF,TGCGCCAGCAGCTTGGCCACGGAAAATGAAAAACTGTTTTTT
NA,TRBJ2-1,many,TRBV20-1,CSAPSAGSYNEQFF,TGCAGTGCCCCGTCGGCGGGTTCCTACAATGAGCAGTTCTTC
NA,TRBJ1-1,many,TRBV20-1,CSARRYRDTEAFF,TGCAGTGCTAGAAGGTACAGGGACACTGAAGCTTTCTTT
NA,TRBJ2-7,many,TRBV29-1,CSVHSSYEQYF,TGCAGCGTTCACAGCTCCTACGAGCAGTACTTC
NA,TRBJ1-4,few,TRBV27,CATSPARGITTNEKLFF,TGTGCCACCAGCCCTGCAAGGGGAATCACAACTAATGAAAAACTGTTTTTT
TRBD2,TRBJ2-7,many,TRBV11-2,CASSPGRRETNSYEQYF,TGTGCCAGCAGCCCCGGGAGGCGGGAGACGAACTCCTACGAGCAGTACTTC
NA,TRBJ2-5,many,TRBV10-1,CATKSPEKTQYF,TGCGCCACCAAGTCGCCGGAAAAGACCCAGTACTTC
TRBD2,TRBJ2-1,NA,TRBV4-1,CASSQDPAGGPASGEQFF,TGCGCCAGCAGCCAAGACCCCGCGGGAGGGCCAGCCTCCGGTGAGCAGTTCTTC
NA,TRBJ1-1,many,TRBV20-1,CSASTGVGHTEAFF,TGCAGTGCCTCCACTGGGGTTGGGCACACTGAAGCTTTCTTT
TRBD1,TRBJ2-3,many,TRBV5-1,CASSAGTGDADTQYF,TGCGCCAGCAGCGCAGGGACAGGGGACGCAGATACGCAGTATTTT
NA,TRBJ2-1,NA,TRBV12-3/TRBV12-4,CASKGPGDEQFF,TGTGCCAGCAAGGGACCAGGGGATGAGCAGTTCTTC
NA,TRBJ2-5,many,TRBV7-8,CASSFHRTQETQYF,TGTGCCAGCAGCTTCCATAGGACTCAAGAGACCCAGTACTTC
TRBD2,TRBJ2-7,few,TRBV7-9,CASSLSLYSRESEDEQYF,TGTGCCAGCAGCTTATCTCTATATTCGCGGGAGTCGGAGGACGAGCAGTACTTC
NA,TRBJ2-1,many,TRBV20-1,CSASGGLPNNEQFF,TGCAGTGCTAGTGGCGGGCTCCCGAACAATGAGCAGTTCTTC
TRBD2,TRBJ2-1,many,TRBV13,CASLVKGLAGVNEQFF,TGTGCCAGCTTGGTCAAGGGACTAGCGGGAGTAAATGAGCAGTTCTTC
NA,TRBJ1-3,NA,TRBV9,CASSVDEGRSSGNTIYF,TGTGCCAGCAGCGTAGACGAAGGCCGGAGCTCTGGAAACACCATATATTTT